What follows are 8 T cell receptor beta chains derived from one specimen sequenced in a study of graft-versus-host responses after intestinal transplantation. Assay used: immunoSEQ multiplex PCR; TCRdb lists only in-frame clones, some missing. The data show over 70,000 clones, about 94% seen once. These receptors are not linked to any known antigen. The specimen was unstimulated CD8+ T cells sorted from spleen or lymph node cells, collected before intestinal transplant. The receptors originated from a human donor who received an intestinal transplant.

This sequence joins TRBV28 and TRBJ1-4; no clear D. V was pared by 1 base and J by 2 bases, with 5 bases between. CDR1 and CDR2 from the germline V gene are MDHEN and SYDVKM. The CDR3 consists of 14 residues. The CDR3 bases are TGTGCCAGCAGTTTATTCCGTACTAATGAAAAACTGTTTTTT. As protein: CASSLFRTNEKLFF.

V gene TRBV11-2 combines with J gene TRBJ2-7; TRBD2 might be the D (6 bases). Trimming took off 9 bases at V and 0 bases at J, with 21 bases between the two ends. The germline V gene encodes CDR1 SGHAT and CDR2 FQNNGV. CDR3 length: 16 amino acids. The CDR3 DNA is TGTGCCAGTGGAGGGCCCTTAAGAACTTCCTCCTACGAGCAGTACTTC. The encoded protein is CASGGPLRTSSYEQYF.

V usage is TRBV27 and J usage is TRBJ2-5; possibly TRBD1 for D (5 bases). V shed 0 bases and J shed 4 bases, with 6 bases lying between them. Germline lookup yields CDR1 MNHEY and CDR2 SMNVEV (reference sequence). This CDR3 is 13 amino acids long. The DNA for the CDR3 is TGTGCCAGCAGTTTATCAGGGGTAGAGACCCAGTACTTC. Amino acids: CASSLSGVETQYF.

The CDR3 DNA reads TGTGCCAGCAGCGCTCGGGACTACTCCTACAATGAGCAGTTCTTC. This translates into CASSARDYSYNEQFF. The chain has TRBV6-1 and TRBJ2-1; TRBD2 matches at 7 bases. This CDR3 region has 15 residues. Germline CDR1 MNHNS, CDR2 SASEGT. V was clipped by 6 bases and J by 0 bases; unmatched bases: 5.

The chain is built from TRBV10-1 and TRBJ2-7, with a tentative D call TRBD2 (5 bases). The V end lost 3 bases, the J end lost 2 bases, and 11 bases lay between the germline ends. Germline-derived CDR1 and CDR2 are WNHNN and SYGVQD (reference sequence). This CDR3 has 14 residues. The CDR3 here is CASSEGGSPYEQYF. CDR3 in DNA: TGCGCCAGCAGTGAAGGCGGGTCTCCCTACGAGCAGTACTTC.

The V gene is TRBV10-3, the J gene TRBJ1-2, with a weak D call TRBD1 (6 bases). The CDR3 runs 18 residues. Deletions cut 8 bases from V and 0 bases from J, with 25 bases between. Germline V lookup: CDR1 ENHRY, CDR2 SYGVKD. As DNA, the CDR3 is TGTGCCATCGGCGGTCCAGGGGACCCCCCGGAAGCTAACTATGGCTACACCTTC. This sequence encodes CAIGGPGDPPEANYGYTF.

This rearrangement joins TRBV5-1 to TRBJ1-2, with D possibly being TRBD1 (6 bases). This CDR3 is 14 amino acids long. The ends were cut back, 4 bases at V and 4 bases at J, with 14 bases in the middle. Germline values: CDR1 SGHRS, CDR2 YFSETQ. The CDR3 DNA follows: TGCGCCAGCAGCGCTGGGCAGGGGAGCTATGGCTACACCTTC. Translation: CASSAGQGSYGYTF.

The chain carries TRBV6-6 and TRBJ2-7; TRBD2 is a possible D gene (6 bases). The CDR3 totals 15 residues. The V gene's germline CDR1 is MNHNY and CDR2 SVGAGI (reference sequence). The V end was cut by 7 bases, the J end by 0 bases, with 16 bases between. CDR3 protein: CASNLGEASSYEQYF. The DNA of the CDR3 is TGTGCCAGCAACCTGGGGGAGGCGAGCTCCTACGAGCAGTACTTC.